The rows below give T cell receptor beta chains drawn from one sample of a study of shared clonotypes between healthy human individuals. Method: immunoSEQ multiplex PCR; TCRdb's copy keeps in-frame clones and lacks some. In the table there are 400,000 to 600,000 clones, roughly 77% of which are singletons. The specimen was PBMCs. Receptors originate from a woman between 40 and 50 years old in good health. Some clones in this sample may be carry-over from other donors' samples. The CDR3 runs from the conserved cysteine through the conserved F or W. D genes are given only for firm matches. Clone sizes are given selectively: once, few, many, or a class where the clone is expanded.

V: TRBV2; length: 14; J: TRBJ1-5; D: -; size: -; CDR3: CASRGGGAGQPQHF; DNA: TGTGCCAGCAGGGGAGGAGGGGCCGGTCAGCCCCAGCATTTT
V: TRBV4-3; length: 16; J: TRBJ2-7; D: -; size: -; CDR3: CASSLPPGGQRNEQYF; DNA: TGCGCCAGCAGCCTCCCCCCTGGGGGGCAAAGGAACGAGCAGTACTTC
V: TRBV2; length: 10; J: TRBJ2-7; D: -; size: -; CDR3: CASASYEQYF; DNA: TGTGCCAGCGCTAGCTACGAGCAGTACTTC
V: TRBV30; length: 12; J: TRBJ1-1; D: -; size: -; CDR3: CAWQEGHTEAFF; DNA: TGTGCCTGGCAAGAGGGGCACACTGAAGCTTTCTTT
V: TRBV30; length: 13; J: TRBJ1-2; D: -; size: -; CDR3: CAWSGGLGYGYTF; DNA: TGTGCCTGGAGTGGGGGTCTCGGCTATGGCTACACCTTC
V: TRBV19; length: 17; J: TRBJ1-3; D: -; size: -; CDR3: CASSIASASGFGNTIYF; DNA: TGTGCCAGTAGTATCGCATCGGCCTCGGGGTTTGGAAACACCATATATTTT
V: TRBV2; length: 16; J: TRBJ1-1; D: TRBD1; size: -; CDR3: CASSPQTGPLNTEAFF; DNA: TGTGCCAGCAGTCCCCAGACAGGGCCTTTGAACACTGAAGCTTTCTTT
V: TRBV7-2; length: 13; J: TRBJ1-2; D: -; size: few; CDR3: CASSPPGHYGYTF; DNA: TGTGCCAGCAGCCCGCCGGGTCACTATGGCTACACCTTC
V: TRBV28; length: 17; J: TRBJ2-1; D: -; size: few; CDR3: CASSLPLAVRTYNEQFF; DNA: TGTGCCAGCAGTTTACCTTTGGCAGTTAGGACCTACAATGAGCAGTTCTTC
V: TRBV7-9; length: 15; J: TRBJ1-2; D: -; size: few; CDR3: CASSPQGEGIFGYTF; DNA: TGTGCCAGCAGCCCCCAGGGCGAGGGAATTTTTGGCTACACCTTC
V: TRBV30; length: 13; J: TRBJ2-3; D: TRBD1; size: -; CDR3: CAWRTGYTDTQYF; DNA: TGTGCCTGGAGGACAGGGTACACAGATACGCAGTATTTT
V: TRBV7-2; length: 15; J: TRBJ2-5; D: TRBD2; size: -; CDR3: CASSLDASGMQTQYF; DNA: TGTGCCAGCAGCTTAGACGCTAGCGGGATGCAGACCCAGTACTTC
V: TRBV6-4; length: 15; J: TRBJ2-2; D: -; size: many; CDR3: CASSDGESNTGELFF; DNA: TGTGCCAGCAGTGACGGGGAATCGAACACCGGGGAGCTGTTTTTT
V: TRBV6-4; length: 9; J: TRBJ1-1; D: -; size: many; CDR3: CASRGEAFF; DNA: TGTGCCAGCAGGGGTGAAGCTTTCTTT
V: TRBV9; length: 13; J: TRBJ2-1; D: -; size: -; CDR3: CASSAATSNEQFF; DNA: TGTGCCAGCAGCGCCGCGACTAGTAATGAGCAGTTCTTC
V: TRBV28; length: 14; J: TRBJ2-6; D: -; size: many; CDR3: CASKTSSGANVLTF; DNA: TGTGCCAGCAAAACCTCATCTGGGGCCAACGTCCTGACTTTC
V: TRBV19; length: 14; J: TRBJ2-7; D: TRBD2; size: -; CDR3: CASSRTSGSYEQYF; DNA: TGTGCCAGTAGTAGGACTAGCGGGAGTTACGAGCAGTACTTC
V: TRBV7-8; length: 15; J: TRBJ2-7; D: TRBD2; size: -; CDR3: CASSFTSGGLYEQYF; DNA: TGTGCCAGCAGCTTCACTAGCGGAGGCCTCTACGAGCAGTACTTC
V: TRBV2; length: 16; J: TRBJ1-2; D: -; size: -; CDR3: CASSEARATGPYGYTF; DNA: TGTGCCAGCAGTGAAGCTCGGGCAACGGGGCCCTATGGCTACACCTTC
V: TRBV9; length: 14; J: TRBJ1-1; D: -; size: few; CDR3: CASSVRTGHTEAFF; DNA: TGTGCCAGCAGCGTAAGGACGGGGCACACTGAAGCTTTCTTT
V: TRBV5-1; length: 15; J: TRBJ1-2; D: -; size: -; CDR3: CASSLVQGNNYGYTF; DNA: TGCGCCAGCAGCTTGGTGCAGGGAAATAACTATGGCTACACCTTC
V: TRBV7-3; length: 15; J: TRBJ2-1; D: TRBD2; size: -; CDR3: CASSLDASGNNEQFF; DNA: TGTGCCAGCAGCTTAGATGCTAGCGGAAACAATGAGCAGTTCTTC
V: TRBV14; length: 17; J: TRBJ1-1; D: TRBD1; size: -; CDR3: CASSQEFGQGGNTEAFF; DNA: TGTGCCAGCAGCCAAGAATTTGGGCAGGGGGGGAACACTGAAGCTTTCTTT
V: TRBV7-9; length: 17; J: TRBJ2-7; D: -; size: -; CDR3: CASSPRPLGVKTYEQYF; DNA: TGTGCCAGCAGCCCTCGTCCTCTGGGCGTCAAAACCTACGAGCAGTACTTC
V: TRBV6-5; length: 15; J: TRBJ2-1; D: TRBD2; size: -; CDR3: CASSYSGLAGSEQFF; DNA: TGTGCCAGCAGTTACTCAGGACTAGCGGGTTCTGAGCAGTTCTTC
V: TRBV19; length: 15; J: TRBJ1-2; D: TRBD1; size: -; CDR3: CASSSGLGQGGGYTF; DNA: TGTGCCAGTAGTAGTGGTTTGGGACAGGGTGGAGGCTACACCTTC
V: TRBV6-1; length: 15; J: TRBJ1-6; D: -; size: few; CDR3: CASSDEDSGNSPLHF; DNA: TGTGCCAGCAGTGATGAGGACAGTGGTAATTCACCCCTCCACTTT
V: TRBV7-6; length: 15; J: TRBJ2-1; D: TRBD1; size: -; CDR3: CASSLPGQAYNEQFF; DNA: TGTGCCAGCAGCTTACCGGGACAGGCCTACAATGAGCAGTTCTTC
V: TRBV15; length: 13; J: TRBJ1-1; D: TRBD1; size: -; CDR3: CATSIRQGGEAFF; DNA: TGTGCCACCAGCATACGACAGGGGGGCGAAGCTTTCTTT
V: TRBV2; length: 14; J: TRBJ2-7; D: -; size: -; CDR3: CASSPGRGLYEQYF; DNA: TGTGCCAGCAGTCCAGGTCGGGGGCTCTACGAGCAGTACTTC
V: TRBV11-2; length: 13; J: TRBJ2-3; D: -; size: -; CDR3: CASSSNLADTQYF; DNA: TGTGCCAGCAGTTCAAATTTGGCAGATACGCAGTATTTT
V: TRBV5-1; length: 14; J: TRBJ2-2; D: -; size: few; CDR3: CASSRRTNTGELFF; DNA: TGCGCCAGCAGCCGCAGAACGAACACCGGGGAGCTGTTTTTT
V: TRBV9; length: 15; J: TRBJ2-3; D: TRBD2; size: -; CDR3: CASSPRGGLTDTQYF; DNA: TGTGCCAGCAGCCCCCGGGGGGGTCTCACAGATACGCAGTATTTT
V: TRBV19; length: 15; J: TRBJ2-1; D: TRBD2; size: once; CDR3: CASSSGLAGANEQFF; DNA: TGTGCCAGTAGTTCGGGACTAGCGGGAGCTAATGAGCAGTTCTTC
V: TRBV19; length: 13; J: TRBJ1-5; D: -; size: -; CDR3: CASSMGSNQPQHF; DNA: TGTGCCAGTAGTATGGGGAGCAATCAGCCCCAGCATTTT
V: TRBV7-8; length: 15; J: TRBJ2-5; D: TRBD1; size: -; CDR3: CASSTSGQGAETQYF; DNA: TGTGCCAGCAGTACATCGGGACAGGGGGCAGAGACCCAGTACTTC
V: TRBV5-1; length: 16; J: TRBJ1-2; D: -; size: -; CDR3: CASSLLEDTSNYGYTF; DNA: TGCGCCAGCAGCTTGTTGGAAGATACTTCTAACTATGGCTACACCTTC
V: TRBV15; length: 19; J: TRBJ2-2; D: -; size: -; CDR3: CATSRLPRAHRVNTGELFF; DNA: TGTGCCACCAGCAGACTACCCCGGGCCCACAGGGTGAACACCGGGGAGCTGTTTTTT
V: TRBV11-2; length: 13; J: TRBJ2-7; D: -; size: -; CDR3: CASSLGVSYEQYF; DNA: TGTGCCAGCAGCTTGGGTGTAAGCTACGAGCAGTACTTC
V: TRBV9; length: 14; J: TRBJ2-7; D: TRBD2; size: -; CDR3: CASSSGLSSYEQYF; DNA: TGTGCCAGCAGCTCGGGACTATCGTCCTACGAGCAGTACTTC
V: TRBV7-2; length: 14; J: TRBJ2-7; D: -; size: -; CDR3: CASSLALTAHEQYF; DNA: TGTGCCAGCAGCTTAGCGCTAACAGCTCACGAGCAGTACTTC
V: TRBV9; length: 13; J: TRBJ2-2; D: TRBD2; size: -; CDR3: CASEGLAGGELFF; DNA: TGTGCCAGCGAGGGACTAGCAGGGGGGGAGCTGTTTTTT
V: TRBV4-1; length: 15; J: TRBJ1-2; D: TRBD1; size: few; CDR3: CASSQGDRANYGYTF; DNA: TGCGCCAGCAGCCAAGGCGACAGGGCTAACTATGGCTACACCTTC
V: TRBV11-3; length: 13; J: TRBJ1-1; D: TRBD1; size: -; CDR3: CASSRDRNTEAFF; DNA: TGTGCCAGCAGCAGGGACAGGAACACTGAAGCTTTCTTT
V: TRBV18; length: 14; J: TRBJ2-3; D: -; size: -; CDR3: CASSGRDRTDTQYF; DNA: TGTGCCAGCTCAGGGCGGGACCGCACAGATACGCAGTATTTT
V: TRBV9; length: 14; J: TRBJ1-3; D: -; size: -; CDR3: CASSERGFGNTIYF; DNA: TGTGCCAGCAGCGAGAGGGGGTTCGGAAACACCATATATTTT
V: TRBV19; length: 14; J: TRBJ2-5; D: TRBD1; size: -; CDR3: CASSLTGIQETQYF; DNA: TGTGCCAGTAGCTTGACAGGGATTCAAGAGACCCAGTACTTC
V: TRBV19; length: 13; J: TRBJ1-1; D: -; size: -; CDR3: CASTYGGGTEAFF; DNA: TGTGCCAGTACCTATGGAGGGGGCACTGAAGCTTTCTTT
V: TRBV5-4; length: 13; J: TRBJ2-5; D: TRBD1; size: -; CDR3: CASSYRGQETQYF; DNA: TGTGCCAGCAGTTACAGGGGGCAAGAGACCCAGTACTTC
V: TRBV30; length: 12; J: TRBJ2-1; D: TRBD1; size: -; CDR3: CAWSARDSEQFF; DNA: TGTGCCTGGAGTGCCCGGGACAGCGAGCAGTTCTTC
V: TRBV27; length: 15; J: TRBJ1-3; D: TRBD1; size: -; CDR3: CASSPIRGTGNTIYF; DNA: TGTGCCAGCAGTCCGATCAGGGGGACGGGAAACACCATATATTTT
V: TRBV7-2; length: 15; J: TRBJ2-2; D: -; size: once; CDR3: CASSSRGLEIGELFF; DNA: TGTGCCAGCAGCTCCCGAGGGCTGGAGATCGGGGAGCTGTTTTTT
V: TRBV2; length: 13; J: TRBJ2-5; D: -; size: -; CDR3: CASGNRDAETQYF; DNA: TGTGCCAGCGGAAACAGGGATGCGGAGACCCAGTACTTC
V: TRBV11-2; length: 16; J: TRBJ1-3; D: -; size: -; CDR3: CASSLEPTPSGYTIYF; DNA: TGTGCCAGCAGCTTAGAGCCGACCCCGAGCGGATACACCATATATTTT
V: TRBV2; length: 18; J: TRBJ1-3; D: -; size: once; CDR3: CASRKTRAGSFSGNTIYF; DNA: TGTGCCAGCAGAAAAACAAGGGCCGGAAGTTTCTCTGGAAACACCATATATTTT
V: TRBV7-3; length: 14; J: TRBJ2-5; D: -; size: few; CDR3: CASSPTGPGETQYF; DNA: TGTGCCAGCAGCCCAACCGGGCCTGGAGAGACCCAGTACTTC
V: TRBV11-2; length: 15; J: TRBJ2-7; D: -; size: -; CDR3: CASSFPWPGRHEQYF; DNA: TGTGCCAGCAGCTTTCCCTGGCCAGGGAGGCACGAGCAGTACTTC
V: TRBV5-4; length: 16; J: TRBJ2-2; D: -; size: -; CDR3: CASSADRGSNTGELFF; DNA: TGTGCCAGCAGCGCGGACCGCGGCAGCAACACCGGGGAGCTGTTTTTT
V: TRBV5-1; length: 15; J: TRBJ1-2; D: -; size: few; CDR3: CASSLVGGPNYGYTF; DNA: TGCGCCAGCAGCTTGGTTGGAGGGCCGAACTATGGCTACACCTTC
V: TRBV15; length: 18; J: TRBJ1-2; D: -; size: -; CDR3: CATSRDWGSGPLGYGYTF; DNA: TGTGCCACCAGCAGAGATTGGGGTTCGGGCCCGCTGGGCTATGGCTACACCTTC